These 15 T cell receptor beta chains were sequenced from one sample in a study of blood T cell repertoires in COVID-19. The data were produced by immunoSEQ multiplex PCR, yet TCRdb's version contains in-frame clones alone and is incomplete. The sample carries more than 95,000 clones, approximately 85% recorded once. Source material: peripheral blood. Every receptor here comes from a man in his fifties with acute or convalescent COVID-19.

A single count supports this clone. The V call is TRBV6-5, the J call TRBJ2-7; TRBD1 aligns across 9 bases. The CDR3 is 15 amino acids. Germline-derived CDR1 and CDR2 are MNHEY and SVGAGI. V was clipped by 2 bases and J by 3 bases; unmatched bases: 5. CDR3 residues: CASSYSRQGVYEQYF. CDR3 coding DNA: TGTGCCAGCAGTTACAGCCGACAGGGGGTCTACGAGCAGTACTTC.

CDR3 protein: CASSFGRVGEQYF. Here the CDR3 DNA reads TGTGCCAGCAGCTTCGGGCGGGTGGGCGAGCAGTACTTC. The rearrangement uses TRBV11-3 and TRBJ2-7, with D possibly being TRBD2 (5 bases). The V gene's germline CDR1 is SGHNT and CDR2 YENEEA. This CDR3 contains 13 residues. V was shortened by 3 bases and J by 6 bases, with 12 bases between the two germline ends.

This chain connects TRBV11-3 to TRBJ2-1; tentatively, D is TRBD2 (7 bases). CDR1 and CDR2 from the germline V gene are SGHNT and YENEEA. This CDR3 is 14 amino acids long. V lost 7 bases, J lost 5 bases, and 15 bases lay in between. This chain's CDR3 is CASKKGGGDNEQFF. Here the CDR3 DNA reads TGTGCCAGCAAAAAAGGGGGGGGAGACAATGAGCAGTTCTTC.

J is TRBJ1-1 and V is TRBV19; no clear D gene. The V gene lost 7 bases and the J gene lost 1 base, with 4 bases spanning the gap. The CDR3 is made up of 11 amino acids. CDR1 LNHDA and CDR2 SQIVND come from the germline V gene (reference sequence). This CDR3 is CASNKNTEAFF. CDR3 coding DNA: TGTGCCAGTAATAAGAACACTGAAGCTTTCTTT.

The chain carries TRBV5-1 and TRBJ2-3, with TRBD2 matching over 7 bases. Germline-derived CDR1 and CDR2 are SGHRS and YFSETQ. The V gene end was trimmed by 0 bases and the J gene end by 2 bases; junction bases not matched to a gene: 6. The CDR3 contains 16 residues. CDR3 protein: CASSLGSGGFTDTQYF. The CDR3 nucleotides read TGCGCCAGCAGCTTGGGGTCGGGGGGATTCACAGATACGCAGTATTTT.

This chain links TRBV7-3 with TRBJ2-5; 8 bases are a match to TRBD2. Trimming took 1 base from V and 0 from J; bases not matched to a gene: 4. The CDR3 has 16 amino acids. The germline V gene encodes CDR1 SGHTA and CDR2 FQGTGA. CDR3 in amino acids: CASSLNGGRNQETQYF. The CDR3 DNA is TGTGCCAGCAGCTTAAATGGCGGGAGGAACCAAGAGACCCAGTACTTC.

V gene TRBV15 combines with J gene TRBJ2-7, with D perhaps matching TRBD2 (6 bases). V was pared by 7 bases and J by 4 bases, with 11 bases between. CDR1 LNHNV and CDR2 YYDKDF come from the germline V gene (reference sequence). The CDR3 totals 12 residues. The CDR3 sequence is CATNNRGYEQYF. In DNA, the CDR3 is TGTGCCACCAATAATCGGGGGTACGAGCAGTACTTC.

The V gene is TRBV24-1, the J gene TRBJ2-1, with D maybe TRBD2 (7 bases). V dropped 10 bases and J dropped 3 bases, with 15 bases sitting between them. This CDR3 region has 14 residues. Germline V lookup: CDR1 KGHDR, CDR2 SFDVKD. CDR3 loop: CATRGGGLYNEQFF. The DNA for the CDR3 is TGTGCCACAAGGGGGGGAGGGCTCTACAATGAGCAGTTCTTC.

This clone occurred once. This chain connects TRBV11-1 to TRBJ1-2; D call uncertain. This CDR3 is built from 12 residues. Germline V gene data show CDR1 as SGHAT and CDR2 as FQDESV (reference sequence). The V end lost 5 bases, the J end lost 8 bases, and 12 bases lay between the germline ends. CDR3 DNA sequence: TGTGCCAGCAGCCGAGTAGGAGAAGGCTACACCTTC. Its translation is CASSRVGEGYTF.

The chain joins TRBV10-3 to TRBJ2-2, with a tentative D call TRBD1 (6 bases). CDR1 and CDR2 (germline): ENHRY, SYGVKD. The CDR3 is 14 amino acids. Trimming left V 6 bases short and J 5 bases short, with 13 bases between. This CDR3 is CAISNRDGTGELFF. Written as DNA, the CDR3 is TGTGCCATCAGCAACAGGGACGGTACCGGGGAGCTGTTTTTT.

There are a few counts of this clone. CDR3 loop: CASSQQGLTDTQYF. The DNA for the CDR3 is TGTGCCAGCAGCCAACAGGGCCTCACAGATACGCAGTATTTT. This rearrangement joins TRBV7-3 to TRBJ2-3, with a tentative D call TRBD1 (6 bases). V lost 5 bases and J 2 bases, leaving 11 bases between the germline ends. CDR3 size: 14 residues. Germline V gene data show CDR1 as SGHTA and CDR2 as FQGTGA.

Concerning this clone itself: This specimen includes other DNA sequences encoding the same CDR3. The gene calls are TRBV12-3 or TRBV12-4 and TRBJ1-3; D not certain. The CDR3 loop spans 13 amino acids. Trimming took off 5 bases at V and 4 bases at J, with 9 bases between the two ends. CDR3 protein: CASSPGRGNTIYF. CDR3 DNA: TGTGCCAGCAGTCCGGGGAGAGGAAACACCATATATTTT.

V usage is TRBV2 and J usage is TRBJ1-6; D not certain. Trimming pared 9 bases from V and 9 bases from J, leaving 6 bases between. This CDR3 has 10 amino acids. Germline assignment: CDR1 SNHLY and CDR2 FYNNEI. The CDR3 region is CARGSSPLHF. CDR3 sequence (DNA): TGTGCCAGGGGCAGTTCACCCCTCCACTTT.

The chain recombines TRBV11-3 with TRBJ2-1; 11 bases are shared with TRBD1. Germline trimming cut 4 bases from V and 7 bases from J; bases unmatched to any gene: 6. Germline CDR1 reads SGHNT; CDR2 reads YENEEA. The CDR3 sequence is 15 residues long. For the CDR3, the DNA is TGTGCCAGCAGCTCTCCGGGACAGGGGGGTAATGAGCAGTTCTTC. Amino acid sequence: CASSSPGQGGNEQFF.

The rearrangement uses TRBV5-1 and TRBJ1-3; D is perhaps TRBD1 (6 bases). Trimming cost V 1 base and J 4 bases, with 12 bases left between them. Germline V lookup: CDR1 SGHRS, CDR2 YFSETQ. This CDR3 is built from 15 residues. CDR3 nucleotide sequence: TGCGCCAGCAGCTTGCAAGGGGGGGCCGGAAACACCATATATTTT. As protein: CASSLQGGAGNTIYF. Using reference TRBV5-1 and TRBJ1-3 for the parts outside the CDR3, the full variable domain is KAGVTQTPRYLIKTRGQQVTLSCSPISGHRSVSWYQQTPGQGLQFLFEYFSETQRNKGNFPGRFSGRQFSNSRSEMNVSTLELGDSALYLCASSLQGGAGNTIYFGEGSWLTVV.